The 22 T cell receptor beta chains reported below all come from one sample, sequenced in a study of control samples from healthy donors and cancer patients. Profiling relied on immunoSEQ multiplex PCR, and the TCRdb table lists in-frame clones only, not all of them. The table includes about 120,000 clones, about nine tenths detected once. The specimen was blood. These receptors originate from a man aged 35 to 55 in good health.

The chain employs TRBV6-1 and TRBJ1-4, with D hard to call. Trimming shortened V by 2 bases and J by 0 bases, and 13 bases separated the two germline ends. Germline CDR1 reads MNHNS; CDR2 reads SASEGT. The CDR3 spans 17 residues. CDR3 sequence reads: CASSEQGRLTTNEKLFF. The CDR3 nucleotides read TGTGCCAGCAGTGAACAAGGCAGGCTAACAACTAATGAAAAACTGTTTTTT.

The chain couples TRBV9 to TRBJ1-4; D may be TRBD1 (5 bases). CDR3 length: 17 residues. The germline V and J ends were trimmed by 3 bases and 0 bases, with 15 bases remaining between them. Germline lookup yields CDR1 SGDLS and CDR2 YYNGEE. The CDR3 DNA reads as TGTGCCAGCAGCGGAGGGGTCGGACAAGCAACTAATGAAAAACTGTTTTTT. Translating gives CASSGGVGQATNEKLFF.

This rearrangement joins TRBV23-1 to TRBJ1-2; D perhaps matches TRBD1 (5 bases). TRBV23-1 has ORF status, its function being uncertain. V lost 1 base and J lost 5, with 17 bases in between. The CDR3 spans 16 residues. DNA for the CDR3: TGCGCCAGCAGTCAATACGTTGGGGCCCAGGAGTATGGCTACACCTTC. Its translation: CASSQYVGAQEYGYTF.

CDR3 amino acids: CASSGDSDKKLFF. The CDR3 DNA reads as TGTGCCAGCAGCGGGGACAGTGATAAAAAACTGTTTTTT. V is TRBV11-3 and J is TRBJ1-4; TRBD1 matches at 7 bases. Trimming at V came to 5 bases and at J to 9 bases, leaving 6 bases not matched to a gene. This CDR3 has 13 residues. The V gene's germline CDR1 is SGHNT and CDR2 YENEEA.

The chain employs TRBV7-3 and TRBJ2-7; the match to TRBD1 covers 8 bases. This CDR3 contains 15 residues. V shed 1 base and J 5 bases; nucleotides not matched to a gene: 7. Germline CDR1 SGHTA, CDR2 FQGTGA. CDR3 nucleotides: TGTGCCAGCAGCTTAAGACCTGGACAGGGCCACGAGCAGTACTTC. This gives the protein CASSLRPGQGHEQYF.

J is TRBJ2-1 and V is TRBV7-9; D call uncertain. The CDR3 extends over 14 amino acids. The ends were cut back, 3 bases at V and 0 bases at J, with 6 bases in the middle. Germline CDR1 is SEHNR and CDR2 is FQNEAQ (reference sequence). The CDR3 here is CASSLPSSYNEQFF. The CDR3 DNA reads TGTGCCAGCAGCTTGCCGAGCTCCTACAATGAGCAGTTCTTC.

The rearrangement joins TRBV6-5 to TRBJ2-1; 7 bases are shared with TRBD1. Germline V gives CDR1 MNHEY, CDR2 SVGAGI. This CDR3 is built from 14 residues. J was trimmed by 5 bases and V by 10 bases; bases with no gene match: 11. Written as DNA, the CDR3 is TGTGCCACCCGCCTGGACAGGAAGAACAATGAGCAGTTCTTC. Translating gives CATRLDRKNNEQFF.

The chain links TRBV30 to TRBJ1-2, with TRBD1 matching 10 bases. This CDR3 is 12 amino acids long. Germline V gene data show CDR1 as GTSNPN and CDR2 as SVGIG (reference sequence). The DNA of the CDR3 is TGTGCACACCGGGACAGGGGTCCTGGCTACACCTTC. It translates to CAHRDRGPGYTF.

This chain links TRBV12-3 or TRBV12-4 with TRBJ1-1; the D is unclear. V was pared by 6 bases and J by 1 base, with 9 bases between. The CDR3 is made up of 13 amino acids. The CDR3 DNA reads TGTGCCAGCAGACAAGACTCGAACACTGAAGCTTTCTTT. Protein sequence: CASRQDSNTEAFF.

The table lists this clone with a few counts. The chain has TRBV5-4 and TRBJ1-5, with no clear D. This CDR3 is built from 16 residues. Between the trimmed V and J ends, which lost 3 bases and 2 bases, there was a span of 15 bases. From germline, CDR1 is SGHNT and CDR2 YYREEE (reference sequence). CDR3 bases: TGTGCCAGCAGCTCTGGACCGACAATAGGCAATCAGCCCCAGCATTTT. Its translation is CASSSGPTIGNQPQHF.

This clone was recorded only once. This CDR3 reads CASRIRDEQFF. CDR3 DNA sequence: TGTGCCAGCAGGATACGGGATGAGCAGTTCTTC. The chain employs TRBV6-5 and TRBJ2-1; D not certain. This CDR3 contains 11 residues. The germline gives CDR1 MNHEY, CDR2 SVGAGI. Trimming stripped 6 bases from V and 8 bases from J, with 8 bases between.

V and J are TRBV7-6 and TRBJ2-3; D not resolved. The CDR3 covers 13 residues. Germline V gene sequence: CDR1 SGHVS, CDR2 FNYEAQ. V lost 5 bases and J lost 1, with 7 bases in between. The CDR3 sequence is CASSPRGTDTQYF. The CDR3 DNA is TGTGCCAGCAGCCCAAGGGGCACAGATACGCAGTATTTT.

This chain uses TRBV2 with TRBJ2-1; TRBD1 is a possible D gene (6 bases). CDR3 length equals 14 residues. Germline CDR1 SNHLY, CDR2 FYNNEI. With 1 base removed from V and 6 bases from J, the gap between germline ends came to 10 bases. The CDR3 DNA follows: TGTGCCAGCAGTGAAGTGCTAGGGGGCAATGAGCAGTTCTTC. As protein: CASSEVLGGNEQFF. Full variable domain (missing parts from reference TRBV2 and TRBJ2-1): EPEVTQTPSHQVTQMGQEVILRCVPISNHLYFYWYRQILGQKVEFLVSFYNNEISEKSEIFDDQFSVERPDGSNFTLKIRSTKLEDSAMYFCASSEVLGGNEQFFGPGTRLTVL.

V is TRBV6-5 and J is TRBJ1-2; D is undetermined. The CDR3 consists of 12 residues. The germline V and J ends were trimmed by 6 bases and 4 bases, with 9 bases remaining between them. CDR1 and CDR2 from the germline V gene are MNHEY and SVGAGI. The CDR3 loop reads CASSRESYGYTF. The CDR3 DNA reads TGTGCCAGCAGCCGTGAGAGCTATGGCTACACCTTC.

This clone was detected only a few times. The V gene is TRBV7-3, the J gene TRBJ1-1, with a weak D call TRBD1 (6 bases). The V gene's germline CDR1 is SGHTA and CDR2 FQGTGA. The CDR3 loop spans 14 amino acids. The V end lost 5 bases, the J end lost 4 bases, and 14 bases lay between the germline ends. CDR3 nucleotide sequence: TGTGCCAGCAGCCGGGGGGCCTCTAGCACTGAAGCTTTCTTT. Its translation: CASSRGASSTEAFF.

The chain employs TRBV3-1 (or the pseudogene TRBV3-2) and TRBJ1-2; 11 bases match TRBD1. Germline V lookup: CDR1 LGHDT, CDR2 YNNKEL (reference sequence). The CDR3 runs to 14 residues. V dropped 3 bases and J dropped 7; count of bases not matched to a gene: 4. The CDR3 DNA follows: TGTGCCAGCAGCCAGAGGGGACAGGGGGGTGGCTACACCTTC. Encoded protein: CASSQRGQGGGYTF.

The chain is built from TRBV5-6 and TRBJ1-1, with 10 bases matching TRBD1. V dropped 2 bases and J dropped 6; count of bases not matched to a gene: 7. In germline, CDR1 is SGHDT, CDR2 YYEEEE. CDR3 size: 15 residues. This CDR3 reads CASSLRDRGWAEAFF. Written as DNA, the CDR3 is TGTGCCAGCAGCTTACGGGACAGGGGATGGGCTGAAGCTTTCTTT.

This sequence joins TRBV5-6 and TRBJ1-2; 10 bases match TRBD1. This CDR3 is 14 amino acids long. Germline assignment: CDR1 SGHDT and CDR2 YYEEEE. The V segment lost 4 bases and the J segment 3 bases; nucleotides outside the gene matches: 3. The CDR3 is CASSPGQGDYGYTF. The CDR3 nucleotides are TGTGCCAGCAGCCCAGGACAGGGGGACTATGGCTACACCTTC.

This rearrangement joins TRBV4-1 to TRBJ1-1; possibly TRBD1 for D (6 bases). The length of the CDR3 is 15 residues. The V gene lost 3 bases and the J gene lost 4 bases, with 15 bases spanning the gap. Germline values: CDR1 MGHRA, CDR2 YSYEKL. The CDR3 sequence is CASSQVGGLGTEAFF. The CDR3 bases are TGCGCCAGCAGCCAGGTGGGGGGGCTCGGCACTGAAGCTTTCTTT.

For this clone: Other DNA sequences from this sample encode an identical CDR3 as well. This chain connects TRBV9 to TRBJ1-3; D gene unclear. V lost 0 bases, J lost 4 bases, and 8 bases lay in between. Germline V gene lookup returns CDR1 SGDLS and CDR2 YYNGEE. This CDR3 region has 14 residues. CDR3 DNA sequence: TGTGCCAGCAGCGTAGGAGATGGCGGAAACACCATATATTTT. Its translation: CASSVGDGGNTIYF.

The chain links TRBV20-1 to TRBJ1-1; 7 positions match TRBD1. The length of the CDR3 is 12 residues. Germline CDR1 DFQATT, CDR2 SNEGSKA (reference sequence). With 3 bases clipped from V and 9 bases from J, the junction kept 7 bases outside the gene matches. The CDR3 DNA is TGCAGTGCTAGTGCCCAGGGGGATCAAGCTTTCTTT. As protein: CSASAQGDQAFF.

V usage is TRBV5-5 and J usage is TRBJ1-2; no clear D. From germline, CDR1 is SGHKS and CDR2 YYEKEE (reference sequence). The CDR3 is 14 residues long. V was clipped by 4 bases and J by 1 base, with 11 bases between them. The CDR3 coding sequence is TGTGCCAGCAGCCCGGACGGTATTAACTATGGCTACACCTTC. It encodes CASSPDGINYGYTF.